The rows below give T cell receptor beta chains drawn from one sample of a study of blood T cell repertoires in COVID-19. Method: immunoSEQ multiplex PCR; TCRdb's copy keeps in-frame clones and lacks some. The table lists a few hundred thousand clones, 90% to 95% of them singletons. Sequenced: PBMCs or T cells enriched from blood (not recorded which). Receptor source: a human donor in a cohort exposed to, infected with or recovered from COVID-19 (not recorded which). The donor label of this sample is uncertain. Each CDR3 is given with its conserved first and last residue. Fields, in order: D gene, V gene, clone size, J gene, CDR3 protein, CDR3 DNA. D genes are given only for firm matches. Expanded clones are given a class, and other clones once, few, many or no size at all.

NA	TRBV6-2/TRBV6-3	once	TRBJ2-7	CASSDNYEQYF	TGTGCCAGCAGTGACAACTACGAGCAGTACTTC
NA	TRBV2	NA	TRBJ1-1	CASSIGGSNTEAFF	TGTGCCAGCAGTATAGGAGGAAGTAACACTGAAGCTTTCTTT
TRBD1	TRBV27	NA	TRBJ1-3	CASRDRGPGNTIYF	TGTGCCAGCAGGGACAGGGGACCTGGAAACACCATATATTTT
NA	TRBV20-1	NA	TRBJ1-1	CSANRNTEAFF	TGCAGTGCTAATAGGAACACTGAAGCTTTCTTT
TRBD1	TRBV10-3	NA	TRBJ2-7	CAISGTGESEQYF	TGTGCCATCAGTGGGACAGGGGAATCCGAGCAGTACTTC
TRBD1	TRBV11-2	NA	TRBJ2-7	CASSSDPGQRRFDEQYF	TGTGCCAGCAGCTCAGACCCGGGACAGCGGCGGTTCGACGAGCAGTACTTC
NA	TRBV4-2	NA	TRBJ1-2	CASSQEGGYTF	TGTGCCAGCAGCCAAGAGGGCGGCTACACCTTC
NA	TRBV18	NA	TRBJ1-1	CASSPPVRSNTEAFF	TGTGCCAGCTCACCACCGGTCAGGTCGAACACTGAAGCTTTCTTT
TRBD1	TRBV19	NA	TRBJ1-1	CASSLGQGAGEAFF	TGTGCCAGTAGTCTAGGACAGGGTGCGGGTGAAGCTTTCTTT
NA	TRBV9	NA	TRBJ2-1	CASSVSPAGGGLDEQFF	TGTGCCAGCAGCGTATCCCCAGCTGGGGGGGGGCTCGATGAGCAGTTCTTC
TRBD1	TRBV19	few	TRBJ1-6	CASGPTGSISPLHF	TGTGCCAGTGGACCGACAGGGTCAATTTCACCCCTCCACTTT
NA	TRBV5-4	NA	TRBJ2-2	CASSLVGGGYTGELFF	TGTGCCAGCAGCTTGGTGGGCGGGGGCTACACCGGGGAGCTGTTTTTT
NA	TRBV7-6	NA	TRBJ2-5	CASSLALFTPRGRRETQYF	TGTGCCAGCAGCTTAGCGCTGTTCACGCCCAGGGGACGGCGAGAGACCCAGTACTTC
NA	TRBV28	NA	TRBJ2-1	CASRTDRYNEQFF	TGTGCCAGCAGGACAGACAGGTACAATGAGCAGTTCTTC
TRBD1	TRBV5-1	NA	TRBJ1-1	CASSSQPRTGLSYTEAFF	TGCGCCAGCAGCTCCCAACCCCGGACAGGGCTTTCTTACACTGAAGCTTTCTTT
TRBD1	TRBV9	NA	TRBJ1-1	CASSVAFGTAGNTEAFF	TGTGCCAGCAGCGTCGCCTTCGGGACAGCGGGGAACACTGAAGCTTTCTTT
TRBD2	TRBV19	NA	TRBJ2-2	CASSILAGGPYGPGELFF	TGTGCCAGTAGTATTTTGGCGGGGGGGCCATACGGACCCGGGGAGCTGTTTTTT
NA	TRBV6-4	once	TRBJ1-2	CASSDHGVGYTF	TGTGCCAGCAGTGACCACGGGGTTGGCTACACCTTC
NA	TRBV7-2	NA	TRBJ2-3	CASRGAEDTQYF	TGTGCCAGCAGGGGGGCGGAAGATACGCAGTATTTT
TRBD1	TRBV19	NA	TRBJ1-5	CASSVPGQGYQPQHF	TGTGCCAGTAGTGTGCCGGGACAGGGCTATCAGCCCCAGCATTTT
NA	TRBV24-1	NA	TRBJ1-5	CATSGGGYSNQPQHF	TGTGCCACCAGTGGAGGCGGGTATAGCAATCAGCCCCAGCATTTT
TRBD2	TRBV7-2	NA	TRBJ2-2	CASSLGVAGNTGELFF	TGTGCCAGCAGCTTAGGAGTAGCGGGGAACACCGGGGAGCTGTTTTTT
NA	TRBV10-2	NA	TRBJ2-7	CASSDGGASGWEQYF	TGCGCCAGCAGTGACGGCGGGGCCTCCGGGTGGGAGCAGTACTTC
NA	TRBV19	NA	TRBJ2-2	CASSISRTELFF	TGTGCCAGTAGTATATCCCGAACTGAACTGTTTTTT
NA	TRBV6-5	NA	TRBJ2-7	CASREDGPYEQYF	TGTGCCAGCAGGGAGGACGGACCCTACGAGCAGTACTTC
TRBD2	TRBV6-5	NA	TRBJ2-5	CASSEGLAGATGQYF	TGTGCCAGCAGCGAGGGACTAGCGGGGGCGACCGGCCAGTACTTC
NA	TRBV7-8	NA	TRBJ1-1	CASSSPGTNTEAFF	TGTGCCAGCAGCTCTCCGGGAACGAACACTGAAGCTTTCTTT
NA	TRBV19	NA	TRBJ2-2	CASSIVTRDPSTGELFF	TGTGCCAGTAGTATAGTTACGAGGGATCCTAGCACCGGGGAGCTGTTTTTT